The sequence of this T cell receptor (beta chain) was determined in a study of PD-1 blockade in classical Hodgkin lymphoma. Findings and limits, study-wide: Those achieving complete response showed baseline diversity like newly diagnosed patients.

Germline V lookup: CDR1 MGHRA, CDR2 YSYEKL. V was clipped by 6 bases and J by 2 bases, with 17 bases between them. The length of the CDR3 is 15 residues. As to this clone: Its antigen remains unknown.

Time point meaning: cycle 4 day 1 (C4D1), after 5 to 7 weeks of nivolumab. There was relapse after autologous stem cell transplantation in every patient, and there was variation in brentuximab vedotin exposure. Assay used: immunoSEQ multiplex PCR; TCRdb lists only in-frame clones, some missing. The data contain some 96,000 clones, roughly 91% of them singletons. This receptor was identified in a human donor with classical Hodgkin lymphoma. The chain has TRBV4-1 and TRBJ2-7, with a tentative D call TRBD1 (5 bases). The source material was peripheral blood mononuclear cells (PBMCs), sampled before the fourth cycle of nivolumab. CDR3 DNA: TGCGCCAGCAGTTCAGGGCCCCGGTCCCCCTACGAGCAGTACTTC. Encoded protein: CASSSGPRSPYEQYF.